The 19 T cell receptor beta chains in this list originate from one sample, sequenced in a study of shared clonotypes between healthy human individuals. Libraries were prepared by immunoSEQ multiplex PCR; TCRdb keeps only in-frame clonotypes and omits some of them. In the table there are some 2.3 million clones, approximately 95% of which are singletons. Sequencing was carried out using naive CD4+ T cells from PBMCs. The subset denotes: CD45RA+ positively selected. The receptors were sampled from a man younger than 35 in good health. Some clones in this sample may be carry-over from other donors' samples.

A word on this clone: The sample holds other DNA sequences that translate to the same CDR3. The chain couples TRBV5-1 to TRBJ2-7; no clear D. Trimming cost V 3 bases and J 4 bases, with 8 bases left between them. Per germline, CDR1 SGHRS and CDR2 YFSETQ. The CDR3 runs 12 residues. The CDR3 here is CASSSPSYEQYF. In nucleotides, the CDR3 is TGCGCCAGCAGCTCGCCTTCTTACGAGCAGTACTTC.

The chain combines TRBV2 with TRBJ2-1; TRBD2 is a possible D gene (5 bases). The CDR3 runs to 13 residues. Trimming removed 7 bases at V and 3 bases at J, with 10 bases between. In germline, CDR1 is SNHLY, CDR2 FYNNEI. CDR3 in amino acids: CASKRTVYNEQFF. The CDR3 region has the DNA TGTGCCAGCAAGCGGACGGTCTACAATGAGCAGTTCTTC.

This sequence joins TRBV13 and TRBJ2-7, with D unclear. This CDR3 spans 17 amino acids. The V and J ends lost 5 bases and 1 base respectively, with 21 bases between them. Germline-derived CDR1 and CDR2 are PRHDT and FYEKMQ (reference sequence). CDR3 coding DNA: TGTGCCAGCAGCGCAACGAGTTGGGAATCCCGATCCTACGAGCAGTACTTC. Amino acids: CASSATSWESRSYEQYF. Full variable domain (missing parts from reference TRBV13 and TRBJ2-7): AAGVIQSPRHLIKEKRETATLKCYPIPRHDTVYWYQQGPGQDPQFLISFYEKMQSDKGSIPDRFSAQQFSDYHSELNMSSLELGDSALYFCASSATSWESRSYEQYFGPGTRLTVT.

This sequence joins TRBV2 and TRBJ2-1, with 7 bases matching TRBD2. With V trimmed by 0 bases and J by 5 bases, 13 bases remained unmatched. The CDR3 extends over 18 amino acids. The germline CDR1 and CDR2 sequences are SNHLY and FYNNEI. CDR3 loop: CASSEALFRREKNNEQFF. CDR3 DNA: TGTGCCAGCAGTGAAGCGCTTTTTCGGCGGGAGAAGAACAATGAGCAGTTCTTC.

This chain uses TRBV19 with TRBJ2-5, with TRBD2 matching over 7 bases. V dropped 6 bases and J dropped 5; count of bases not matched to a gene: 9. Germline V CDR1 and CDR2: LNHDA, SQIVND (reference sequence). The CDR3 runs to 14 residues. DNA of the CDR3: TGTGCCAGTAGCCGTACTGCGGGAGTCGAGACCCAGTACTTC. Translated: CASSRTAGVETQYF.

Worth noting for this clone: This sample includes further DNA sequences coding for the same CDR3. CDR3 sequence (DNA): TGTGCCAGCAGTTTATGGTCCTACGAGCAGTACTTC. It specifies CASSLWSYEQYF. The chain employs TRBV28 and TRBJ2-7; D ambiguous. Between the trimmed V and J ends, which lost 0 bases and 1 base, there was a span of 1 base. Per the germline V gene, CDR1 is MDHEN and CDR2 is SYDVKM. This CDR3 has 12 amino acids.

With regard to this clone: The junction departs from the called germline gene at one end, perhaps through a read error. The CDR3 DNA reads as TGTGCCAACAGTTCCCGGGGGATCACAGATACGCAGTATTTT. Protein sequence: CANSSRGITDTQYF. The genes are TRBV28 and TRBJ2-3; D perhaps matches TRBD2 (6 bases). The CDR3 consists of 14 residues. Germline V gives CDR1 MDHEN, CDR2 SYDVKM.

The chain links TRBV28 to TRBJ2-1; 8 nucleotides agree with TRBD2. V shed 6 bases and J 0 bases; nucleotides not matched to a gene: 10. Germline V gives CDR1 MDHEN, CDR2 SYDVKM. CDR3 length equals 17 residues. CDR3 sequence: CASSFGLAPSSYNEQFF. As DNA, the CDR3 is TGTGCCAGCAGCTTCGGACTAGCTCCCAGCTCCTACAATGAGCAGTTCTTC.

A remark on this clone: With a much larger clone just one base away, this may be a read error. This chain links TRBV5-1 with TRBJ2-5; no firm D call. Germline loops: CDR1 SGHRS, CDR2 YFSETQ. CDR3 length equals 12 residues. V shed 3 bases and J shed 1 base, with 4 bases lying between them. CDR3 sequence (DNA): TGCGCCAGCAGCTGGGCCCAAGAGACCCAGTACTTC. Amino acid sequence: CASSWAQETQYF.

The chain carries TRBV21-1 and TRBJ2-3; the DNA was not compared with TRBD1, the D call given in the table. TRBV21-1 is termed a pseudogene. The CDR3 covers 14 residues. The CDR3 loop is CASAVGLFTDTQYF. In DNA form, the CDR3 reads TGTGCCAGCGCCGTTGGGCTATTCACAGATACGCAGTATTTT.

The chain is built from TRBV5-1 and TRBJ2-5; the D gene is possibly TRBD2 (6 bases). Germline V lookup: CDR1 SGHRS, CDR2 YFSETQ. The CDR3 length is 17 residues. The V end was cut by 4 bases, the J end by 1 base, with 20 bases between. For the CDR3, the DNA is TGCGCCAGCAGCCAGGGACTGATACTATACTTCCAAGAGACCCAGTACTTC. This codes for CASSQGLILYFQETQYF.

The chain recombines TRBV6-1 with TRBJ2-1; no definite D call. V was cut by 6 bases and J by 1 base, with 10 bases left in between. CDR3 length equals 14 residues. The germline V gene encodes CDR1 MNHNS and CDR2 SASEGT. CDR3 in amino acids: CASSPVGSYNEQFF. The DNA of the CDR3 is TGTGCCAGCAGCCCAGTGGGGTCCTACAATGAGCAGTTCTTC.

The chain links TRBV30 to TRBJ2-7; the D gene is possibly TRBD1 (6 bases). The CDR3 consists of 16 residues. The germline V gene has CDR1 GTSNPN and CDR2 SVGIG (reference sequence). Deletions cut 6 bases from V and 3 bases from J, with 24 bases between. CDR3 DNA: TGTGCCTGTCACGAAGAAGACAGGCTCCCACGCTACGAGCAGTACTTC. Encoded protein: CACHEEDRLPRYEQYF.

This chain uses TRBV19 with TRBJ2-5; D is perhaps TRBD1 or TRBD2 (5 bases each). The CDR3 has 14 residues. Germline V CDR1 and CDR2: LNHDA, SQIVND (reference sequence). V was shortened by 2 bases and J by 3 bases, with 10 bases between the two germline ends. CDR3 sequence: CASSISRDEETQYF. CDR3 nucleotide sequence: TGTGCCAGTAGTATATCACGGGACGAAGAGACCCAGTACTTC.

A few counts support this clone. This chain joins TRBV4-2 and TRBJ1-2; D unclear. CDR1 is LGHNA and CDR2 is YNFKEQ in the germline V gene. The CDR3 spans 13 residues. With 1 base removed from V and 6 bases from J, the gap between germline ends came to 9 bases. CDR3 sequence reads: CASSQVMVDGYTF. The CDR3 bases are TGTGCCAGCAGCCAAGTTATGGTTGATGGCTACACCTTC.

The rearrangement joins TRBV10-3 to TRBJ1-2, with 7 bases lining up with TRBD1. The germline CDR1 and CDR2 sequences are ENHRY and SYGVKD. This CDR3 region has 14 residues. Germline trimming cut 6 bases from V and 4 bases from J; bases unmatched to any gene: 8. The CDR3 DNA reads TGTGCCATCAGAGAACAGGGGTTCGGCTATGGCTACACCTTC. Translation gives CAIREQGFGYGYTF.

J is TRBJ1-2 and V is TRBV27; unclear D gene. The CDR3 covers 13 residues. CDR1 and CDR2 (germline): MNHEY, SMNVEV (reference sequence). The V end lost 3 bases, the J end lost 8 bases, and 13 bases lay between the germline ends. The CDR3 is CASSFSGLGGYTF. In DNA form, the CDR3 reads TGTGCCAGCAGTTTCTCCGGCCTGGGAGGCTACACCTTC.

This sequence joins TRBV19 and TRBJ1-1; D might be TRBD1 (5 bases). With 5 bases removed from V and 3 bases from J, the gap between germline ends came to 10 bases. Germline CDR1 reads LNHDA; CDR2 reads SQIVND (reference sequence). This CDR3 region has 13 residues. The CDR3 DNA reads TGTGCCAGTAGTCAGGGATTTGACACTGAAGCTTTCTTT. Translated: CASSQGFDTEAFF.

The chain joins TRBV27 to TRBJ2-3; a possible D gene is TRBD2 (5 bases). The germline V and J ends were trimmed by 10 bases and 0 bases, with 11 bases remaining between them. The length of the CDR3 is 13 residues. Looked up from germline, CDR1 is MNHEY and CDR2 is SMNVEV (reference sequence). This CDR3 reads CATGSGSTDTQYF. As DNA, the CDR3 is TGTGCCACGGGATCCGGGAGCACAGATACGCAGTATTTT.